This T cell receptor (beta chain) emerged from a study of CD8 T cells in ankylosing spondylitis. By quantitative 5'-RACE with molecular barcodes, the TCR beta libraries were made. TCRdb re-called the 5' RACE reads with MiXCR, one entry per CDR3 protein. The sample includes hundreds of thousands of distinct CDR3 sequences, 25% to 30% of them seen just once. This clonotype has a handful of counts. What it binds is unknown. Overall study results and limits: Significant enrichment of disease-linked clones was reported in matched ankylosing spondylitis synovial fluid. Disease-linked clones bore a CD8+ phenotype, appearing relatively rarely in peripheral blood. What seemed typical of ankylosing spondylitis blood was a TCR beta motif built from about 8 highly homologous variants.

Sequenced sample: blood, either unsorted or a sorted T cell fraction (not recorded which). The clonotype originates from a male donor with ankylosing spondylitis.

This CDR3 is CASPYFISYEQYV. The CDR3 DNA reads TGTGCCAGCCCTTACTTTATTTCCTACGAGCAGTACGTC. The chain has TRBV12-3 or TRBV12-4 and TRBJ2-7, with D uncertain. The CDR3 has 13 amino acids. Trimming pared 8 bases from V and 1 base from J, leaving 12 bases between.